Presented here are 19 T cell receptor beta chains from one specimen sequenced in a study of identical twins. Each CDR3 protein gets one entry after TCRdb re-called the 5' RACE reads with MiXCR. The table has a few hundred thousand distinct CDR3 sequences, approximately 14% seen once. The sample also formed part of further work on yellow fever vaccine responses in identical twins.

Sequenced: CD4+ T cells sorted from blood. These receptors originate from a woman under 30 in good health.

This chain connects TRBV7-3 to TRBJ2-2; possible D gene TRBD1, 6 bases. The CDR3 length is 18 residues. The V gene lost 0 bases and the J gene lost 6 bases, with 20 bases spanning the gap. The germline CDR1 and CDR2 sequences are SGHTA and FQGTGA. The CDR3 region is CASSLTPPDRIKAGELFF. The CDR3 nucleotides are TGTGCCAGCAGCTTAACCCCTCCCGACAGGATCAAGGCCGGGGAGCTGTTTTTT.

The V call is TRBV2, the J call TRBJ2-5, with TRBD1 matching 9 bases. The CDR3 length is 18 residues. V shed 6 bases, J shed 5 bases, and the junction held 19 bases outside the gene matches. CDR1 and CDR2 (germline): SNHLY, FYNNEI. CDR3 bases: TGTGCCAGCAGCTCTACCCGGGACAGGGTCCAACTGTTCGAGACCCAGTACTTC. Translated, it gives CASSSTRDRVQLFETQYF. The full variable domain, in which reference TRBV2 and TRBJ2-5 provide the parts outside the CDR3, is EPEVTQTPSHQVTQMGQEVILRCVPISNHLYFYWYRQILGQKVEFLVSFYNNEISEKSEIFDDQFSVERPDGSNFTLKIRSTKLEDSAMYFCASSSTRDRVQLFETQYFGPGTRLLVL.

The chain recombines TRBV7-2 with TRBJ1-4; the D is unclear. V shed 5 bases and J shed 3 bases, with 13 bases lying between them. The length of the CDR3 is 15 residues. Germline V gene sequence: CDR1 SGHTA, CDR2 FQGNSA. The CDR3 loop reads CASSPRAASNEKLFF. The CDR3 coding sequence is TGTGCCAGCAGCCCCCGGGCAGCATCTAATGAAAAACTGTTTTTT. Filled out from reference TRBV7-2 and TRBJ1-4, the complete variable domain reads GAGVSQSPSNKVTEKGKDVELRCDPISGHTALYWYRQSLGQGLEFLIYFQGNSAPDKSGLPSDRFSAERTGGSVSTLTIQRTQQEDSAVYLCASSPRAASNEKLFFGSGTQLSVL.

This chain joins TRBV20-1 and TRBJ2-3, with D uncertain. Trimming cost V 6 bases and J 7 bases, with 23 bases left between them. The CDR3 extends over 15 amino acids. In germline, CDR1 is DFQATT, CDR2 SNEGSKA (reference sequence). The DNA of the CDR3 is TGCAGTGCAACCCCGCCGGCGACACACACGAATACGCAGTATTTT. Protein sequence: CSATPPATHTNTQYF.

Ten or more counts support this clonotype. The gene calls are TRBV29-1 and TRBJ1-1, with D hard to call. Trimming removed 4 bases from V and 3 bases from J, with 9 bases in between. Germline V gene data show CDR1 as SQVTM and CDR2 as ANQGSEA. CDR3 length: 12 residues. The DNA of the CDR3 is TGCAGCGTTGTCCGTTCGGACACTGAAGCTTTCTTT. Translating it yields CSVVRSDTEAFF.

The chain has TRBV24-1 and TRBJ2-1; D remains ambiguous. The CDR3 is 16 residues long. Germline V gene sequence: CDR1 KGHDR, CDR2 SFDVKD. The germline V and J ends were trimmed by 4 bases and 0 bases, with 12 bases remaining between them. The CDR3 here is CATSDPGPGSYNEQFF. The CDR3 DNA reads TGTGCCACCAGTGACCCGGGCCCAGGCTCCTACAATGAGCAGTTCTTC.

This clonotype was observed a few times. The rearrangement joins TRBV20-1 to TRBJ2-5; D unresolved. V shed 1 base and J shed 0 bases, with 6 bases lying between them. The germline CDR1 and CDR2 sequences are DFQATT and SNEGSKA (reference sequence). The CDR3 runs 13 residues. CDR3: CSARAAYQETQYF. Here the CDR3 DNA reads TGCAGTGCTAGAGCGGCCTACCAAGAGACCCAGTACTTC.

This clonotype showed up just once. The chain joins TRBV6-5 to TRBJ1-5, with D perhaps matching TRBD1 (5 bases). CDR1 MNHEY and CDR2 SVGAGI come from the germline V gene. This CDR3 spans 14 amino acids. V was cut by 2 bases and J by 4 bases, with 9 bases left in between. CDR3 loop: CASSYTGRNQPQHF. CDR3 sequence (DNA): TGTGCCAGCAGTTACACAGGACGGAATCAGCCCCAGCATTTT.

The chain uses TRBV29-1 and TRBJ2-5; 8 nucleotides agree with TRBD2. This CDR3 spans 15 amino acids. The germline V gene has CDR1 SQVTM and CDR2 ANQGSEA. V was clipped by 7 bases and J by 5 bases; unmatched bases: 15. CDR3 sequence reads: CSAMKAGGRPETQYF. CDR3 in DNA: TGCAGCGCCATGAAGGCGGGGGGCCGCCCGGAGACCCAGTACTTC.

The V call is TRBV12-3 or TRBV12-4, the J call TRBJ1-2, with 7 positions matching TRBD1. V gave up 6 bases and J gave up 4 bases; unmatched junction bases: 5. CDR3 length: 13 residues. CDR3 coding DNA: TGTGCCAGCAGCCAGGGACAGCTCTATGGCTACACCTTC. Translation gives CASSQGQLYGYTF.

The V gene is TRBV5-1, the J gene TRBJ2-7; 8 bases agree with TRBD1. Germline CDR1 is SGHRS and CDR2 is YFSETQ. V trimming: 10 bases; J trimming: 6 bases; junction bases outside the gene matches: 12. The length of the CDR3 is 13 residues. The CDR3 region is CADAGTGEREQYF. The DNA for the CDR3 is TGCGCCGATGCCGGGACAGGCGAGCGCGAGCAGTACTTC.

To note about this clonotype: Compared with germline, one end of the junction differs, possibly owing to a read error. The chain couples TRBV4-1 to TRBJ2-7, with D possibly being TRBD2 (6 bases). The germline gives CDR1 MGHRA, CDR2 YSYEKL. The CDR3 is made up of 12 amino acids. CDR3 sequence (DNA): TGCGCCAGCAGCCAAGTTTTAGGGACTCTAGTCTTC. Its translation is CASSQVLGTLVF.

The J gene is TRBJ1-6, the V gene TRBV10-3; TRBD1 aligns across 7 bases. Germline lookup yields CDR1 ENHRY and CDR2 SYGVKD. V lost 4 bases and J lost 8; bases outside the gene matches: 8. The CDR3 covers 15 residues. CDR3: CAISVGQLGDSPLHF. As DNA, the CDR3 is TGTGCCATCAGTGTGGGACAGTTGGGCGATTCACCCCTCCACTTT.

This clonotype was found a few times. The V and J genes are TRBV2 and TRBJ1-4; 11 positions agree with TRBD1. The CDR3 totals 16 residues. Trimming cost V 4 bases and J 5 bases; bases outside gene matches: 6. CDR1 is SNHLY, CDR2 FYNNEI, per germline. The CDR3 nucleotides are TGTGCCAGCAGTGCCCGGACAGGGGGCCGGAATGAAAAACTGTTTTTT. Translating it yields CASSARTGGRNEKLFF. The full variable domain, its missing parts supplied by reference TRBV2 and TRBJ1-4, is EPEVTQTPSHQVTQMGQEVILRCVPISNHLYFYWYRQILGQKVEFLVSFYNNEISEKSEIFDDQFSVERPDGSNFTLKIRSTKLEDSAMYFCASSARTGGRNEKLFFGSGTQLSVL.

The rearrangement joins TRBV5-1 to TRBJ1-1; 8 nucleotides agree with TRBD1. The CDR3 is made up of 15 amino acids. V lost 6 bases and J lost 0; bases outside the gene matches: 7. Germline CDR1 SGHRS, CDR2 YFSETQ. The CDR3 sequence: CASTKDRVMNTEAFF. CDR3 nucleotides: TGCGCCAGCACGAAGGACAGGGTCATGAACACTGAAGCTTTCTTT.

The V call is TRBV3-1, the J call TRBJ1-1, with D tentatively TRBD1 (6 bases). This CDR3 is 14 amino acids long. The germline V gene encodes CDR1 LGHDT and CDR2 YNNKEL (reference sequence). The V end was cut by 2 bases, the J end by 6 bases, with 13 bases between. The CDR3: CASSQLGEGAEAFF. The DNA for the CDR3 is TGTGCCAGCAGCCAACTTGGAGAGGGGGCTGAAGCTTTCTTT.

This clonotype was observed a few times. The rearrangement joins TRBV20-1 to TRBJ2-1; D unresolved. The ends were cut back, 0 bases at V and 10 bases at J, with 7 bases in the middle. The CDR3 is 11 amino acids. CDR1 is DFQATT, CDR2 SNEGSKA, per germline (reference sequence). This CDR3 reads CSARDVVEQFF. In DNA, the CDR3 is TGCAGTGCTAGAGACGTAGTGGAGCAGTTCTTC.

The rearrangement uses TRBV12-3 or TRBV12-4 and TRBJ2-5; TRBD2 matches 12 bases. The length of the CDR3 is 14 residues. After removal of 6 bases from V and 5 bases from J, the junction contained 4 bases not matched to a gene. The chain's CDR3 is CASRSSGRGETQYF. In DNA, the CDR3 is TGTGCCAGCAGGTCTAGCGGGAGGGGGGAGACCCAGTACTTC.

The DNA of the CDR3 is TGTGCCAGCACCCTGCGGGGGCAGTACTATGGCTACACCTTC. This codes for CASTLRGQYYGYTF. The gene calls are TRBV28 and TRBJ1-2; D may be TRBD1 (6 bases). V lost 7 bases and J lost 3, with 15 bases in between. Germline CDR1 MDHEN, CDR2 SYDVKM. The CDR3 is made up of 14 amino acids.